This T cell receptor (beta chain) stems from a study of cytomegalovirus exposure and HLA in healthy donors. The study ran its PCR with 60 Vbeta and 13 Jbeta primers. Using immunoSEQ multiplex PCR, the repertoire was profiled, and TCRdb retains in-frame clones only, with some absent. The sample gives about 140,000 clones, approximately 68% of which show up once; approximately 2% is in the top ten. The CDR3 has 13 amino acids. Per germline, CDR1 MGHDK and CDR2 SYGVNS. V dropped 4 bases and J dropped 1 base, with 7 bases sitting between them. This clone has a single count. This chain links TRBV25-1 with TRBJ1-1; unclear D gene. The material sequenced was PBMCs. The TCR comes from a middle-aged man in good health and CMV-seronegative. CDR3 amino acids: CASSGVANTEAFF. DNA of the CDR3: TGTGCCAGCAGTGGGGTAGCGAACACTGAAGCTTTCTTT.